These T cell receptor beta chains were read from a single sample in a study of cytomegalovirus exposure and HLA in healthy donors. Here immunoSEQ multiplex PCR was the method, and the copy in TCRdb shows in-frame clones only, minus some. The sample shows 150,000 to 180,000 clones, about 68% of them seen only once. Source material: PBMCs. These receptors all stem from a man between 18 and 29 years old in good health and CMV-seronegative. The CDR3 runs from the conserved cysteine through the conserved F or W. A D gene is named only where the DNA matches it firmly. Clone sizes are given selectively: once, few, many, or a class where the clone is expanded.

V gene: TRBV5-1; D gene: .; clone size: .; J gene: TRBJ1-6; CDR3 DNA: TGCGCCAGCAGCTTGGGGGGTGAGGGATCACCCCTCCACTTT; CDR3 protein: CASSLGGEGSPLHF
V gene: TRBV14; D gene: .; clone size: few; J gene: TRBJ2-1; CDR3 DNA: TGTGCCAGCAGCCAAGATACTAGAAACAATGAGCAGTTCTTC; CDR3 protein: CASSQDTRNNEQFF
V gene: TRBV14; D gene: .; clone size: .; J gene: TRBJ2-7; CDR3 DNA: TGTGCCAGCAGCCAACGTCCCTACGAGCAGTACTTC; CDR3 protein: CASSQRPYEQYF
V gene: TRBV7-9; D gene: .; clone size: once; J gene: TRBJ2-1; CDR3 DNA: TGTTCCAGCAGCTTAATGCGGCGTTCGGAAGTCGATGAGCAGTTCTTC; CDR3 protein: CSSSLMRRSEVDEQFF
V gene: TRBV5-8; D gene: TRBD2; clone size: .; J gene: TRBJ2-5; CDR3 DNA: TGTGCCAGCAGCTCTAGACTAGCGGCCCAAGAGACCCAGTACTTC; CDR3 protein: CASSSRLAAQETQYF
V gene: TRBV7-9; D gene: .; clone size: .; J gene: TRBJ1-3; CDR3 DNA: TGTTCCAGCAGCCCATACTCGGGAAGAATTCGAAACACCATATATTTT; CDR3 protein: CSSSPYSGRIRNTIYF
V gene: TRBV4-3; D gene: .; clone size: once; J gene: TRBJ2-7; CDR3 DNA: TGCGCCAGCAGCTCGGGGTGGGTCCCATCATACTACGAGCAGTACTTC; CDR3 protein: CASSSGWVPSYYEQYF
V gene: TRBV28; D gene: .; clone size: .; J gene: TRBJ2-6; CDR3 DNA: TGTGCCAGCAGTTTATGGAGAGGGGGGGCCTCTGGGGCCAACGTCCTGACTTTC; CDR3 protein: CASSLWRGGASGANVLTF
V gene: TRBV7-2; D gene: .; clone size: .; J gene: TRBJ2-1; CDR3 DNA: TGTGCCAGCAGCGGGGGCGCGGGAGTAAGCTACAATGAGCAGTTCTTC; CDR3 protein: CASSGGAGVSYNEQFF
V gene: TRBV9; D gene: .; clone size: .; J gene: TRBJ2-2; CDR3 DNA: TGTGCCAGCAGCGTAGAGGTAGCGGTTAACACCGGGGAGCTGTTTTTT; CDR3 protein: CASSVEVAVNTGELFF
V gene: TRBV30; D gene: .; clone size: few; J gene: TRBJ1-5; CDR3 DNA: TGTGCCTGGAGTGCCCTATATAGCAATCAGCCCCAGCATTTT; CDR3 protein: CAWSALYSNQPQHF
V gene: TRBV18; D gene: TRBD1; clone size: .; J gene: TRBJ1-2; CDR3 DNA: TGTGCCAGCTCCACCCTTGGACAGGGAATCTATGGCTACACCTTC; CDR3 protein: CASSTLGQGIYGYTF
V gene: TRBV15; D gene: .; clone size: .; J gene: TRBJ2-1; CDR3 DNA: TGTGCCACCTCCCTCGGGGAGAGCTCCTACAATGAGCAGTTCTTC; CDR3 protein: CATSLGESSYNEQFF
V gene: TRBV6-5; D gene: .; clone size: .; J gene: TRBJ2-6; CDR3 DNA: TGTGCCAGCAGCCCCCCCCACTCTGGGGCCAACGTCCTGACTTTC; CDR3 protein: CASSPPHSGANVLTF
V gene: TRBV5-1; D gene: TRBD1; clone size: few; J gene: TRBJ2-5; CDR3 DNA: TGCGCCAGCAGCTTTGGACAGGCCGAAGAGACCCAGTACTTC; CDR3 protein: CASSFGQAEETQYF
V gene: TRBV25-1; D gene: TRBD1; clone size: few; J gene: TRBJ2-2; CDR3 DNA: TGTGCCAGCAGTGGCCCACGACAGGGGTGGAGGACCGGGGAGCTGTTTTTT; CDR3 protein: CASSGPRQGWRTGELFF
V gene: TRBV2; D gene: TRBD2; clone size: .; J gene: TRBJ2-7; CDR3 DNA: TGTGCCAGCAGCCCCGGACTAGGAGTAAGGTACGAGCAGTACTTC; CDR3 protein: CASSPGLGVRYEQYF
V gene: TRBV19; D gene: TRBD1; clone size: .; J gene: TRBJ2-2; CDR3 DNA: TGTGCCAGTAGTAACGGACAGGGTGGACGGACCGGGGAGCTGTTTTTT; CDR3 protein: CASSNGQGGRTGELFF
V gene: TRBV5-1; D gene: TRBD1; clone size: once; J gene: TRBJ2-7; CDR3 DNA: TGCGCCAGCAGCTTGTCCGCAGGGGGCGGTTTGCAGTACTTC; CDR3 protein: CASSLSAGGGLQYF
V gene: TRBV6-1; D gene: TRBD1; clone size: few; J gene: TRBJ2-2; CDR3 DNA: TGTGCCACTACTTCCGGACAGGCCGGGGAGCTGTTTTTT; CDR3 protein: CATTSGQAGELFF
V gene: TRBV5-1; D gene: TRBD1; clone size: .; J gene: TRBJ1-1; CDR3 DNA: TGCGCCAGCAGCTCGGGACAGGGGGAAACTGAAGCTTTCTTT; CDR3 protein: CASSSGQGETEAFF
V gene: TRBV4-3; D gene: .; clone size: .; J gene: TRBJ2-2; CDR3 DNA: TGCGCCAGCAGCCCACCAGGCGGGGAGCTGTTTTTT; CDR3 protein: CASSPPGGELFF
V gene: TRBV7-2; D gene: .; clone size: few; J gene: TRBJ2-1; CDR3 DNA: TGTGCCAGCAGCCGAGGGGGGGCTAATGAGCAGTTCTTC; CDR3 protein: CASSRGGANEQFF
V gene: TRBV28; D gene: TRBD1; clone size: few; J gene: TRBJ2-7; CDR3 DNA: TGTGCCAGCAGTCCCCTGACAGGGTGGAGCGAGCAGTACTTC; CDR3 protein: CASSPLTGWSEQYF
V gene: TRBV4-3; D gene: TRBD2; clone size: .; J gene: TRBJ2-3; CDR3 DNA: TGCGCCAGCAGCCAAGCGGCTAGCGGGAGTCCAGATACGCAGTATTTT; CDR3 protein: CASSQAASGSPDTQYF
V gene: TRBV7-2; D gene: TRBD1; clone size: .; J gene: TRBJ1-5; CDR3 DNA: TGTGCCAGCAGCAGGGACAGGCAGCCCCAGCATTTT; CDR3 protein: CASSRDRQPQHF
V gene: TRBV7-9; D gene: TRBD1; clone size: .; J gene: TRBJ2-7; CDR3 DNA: TGTGCCAGCAGCCCCGGGACAGGGGCCTCCTACGAGCAGTACTTC; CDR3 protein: CASSPGTGASYEQYF
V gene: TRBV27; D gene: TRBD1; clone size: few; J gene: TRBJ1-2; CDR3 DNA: TGTGCCAGCAGTCCGCCGTCAGGGGGCAGGGGGGGCTACACCTTC; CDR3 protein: CASSPPSGGRGGYTF
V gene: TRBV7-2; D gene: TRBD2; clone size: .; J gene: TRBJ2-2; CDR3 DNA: TGTGCCAGCAGCACTAGCGTCGCGAACACCGGGGAGCTGTTTTTT; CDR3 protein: CASSTSVANTGELFF
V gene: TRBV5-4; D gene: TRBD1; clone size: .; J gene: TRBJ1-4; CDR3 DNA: TGTGCCAGCAGCTTGTGGGACAGGGGGCTCGGGGAAAAACTGTTTTTT; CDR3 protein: CASSLWDRGLGEKLFF
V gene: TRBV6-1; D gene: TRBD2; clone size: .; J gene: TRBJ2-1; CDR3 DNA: TGTGCCAGCAGTGAAGTGGGGAGGGACCACAATGAGCAGTTCTTC; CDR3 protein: CASSEVGRDHNEQFF
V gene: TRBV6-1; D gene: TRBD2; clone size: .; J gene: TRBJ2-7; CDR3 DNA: TGTGCCAGCAGTCGACTAGCGGGAGGGCCAGAGCAGTACTTC; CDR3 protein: CASSRLAGGPEQYF
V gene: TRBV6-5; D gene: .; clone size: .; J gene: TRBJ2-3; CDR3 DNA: TGTGCCAGCAGGGACACAAACACAGATACGCAGTATTTT; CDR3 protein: CASRDTNTDTQYF
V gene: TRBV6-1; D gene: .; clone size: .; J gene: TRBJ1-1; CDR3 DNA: TGTGCCAGCAGCAGGGGTGAAGCTTTCTTT; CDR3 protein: CASSRGEAFF
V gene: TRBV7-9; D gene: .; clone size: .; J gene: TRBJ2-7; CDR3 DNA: TGTTCCAGCAGCTTACGGTACGAGCAGTACTTC; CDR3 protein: CSSSLRYEQYF
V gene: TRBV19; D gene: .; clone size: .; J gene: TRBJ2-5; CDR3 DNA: TGTGCCAGTAGTACCCGAGAGGCGACCCAGTACTTC; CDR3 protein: CASSTREATQYF
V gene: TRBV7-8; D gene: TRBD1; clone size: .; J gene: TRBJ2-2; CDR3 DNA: TGTGCCAGCAGCTTAGCCCGACTCGGGACAGGCGGGGAGCTGTTTTTT; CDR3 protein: CASSLARLGTGGELFF
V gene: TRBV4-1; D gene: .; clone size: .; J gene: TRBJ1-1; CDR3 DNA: TGCGCCAGCCAACCGTTCCAGTCGCGGGGACCATCTGAAGCTTTCTTT; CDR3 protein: CASQPFQSRGPSEAFF
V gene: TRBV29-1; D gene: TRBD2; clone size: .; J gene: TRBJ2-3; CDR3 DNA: TGCAGCGCTGCCGGGACTAGCGGGGGGACAGATACGCAGTATTTT; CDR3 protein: CSAAGTSGGTDTQYF